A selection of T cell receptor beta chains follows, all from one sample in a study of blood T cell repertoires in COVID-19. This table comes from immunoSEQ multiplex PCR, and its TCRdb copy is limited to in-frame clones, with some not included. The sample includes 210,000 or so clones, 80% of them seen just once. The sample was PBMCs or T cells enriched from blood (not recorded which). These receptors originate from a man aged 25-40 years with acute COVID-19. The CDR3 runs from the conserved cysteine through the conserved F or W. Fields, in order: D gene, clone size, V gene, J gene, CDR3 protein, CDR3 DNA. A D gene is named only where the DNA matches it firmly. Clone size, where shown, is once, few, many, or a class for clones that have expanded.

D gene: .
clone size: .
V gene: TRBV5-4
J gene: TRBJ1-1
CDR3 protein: CASSGGRETEAFF
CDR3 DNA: TGTGCCAGCAGCGGCGGCAGGGAAACTGAAGCTTTCTTT

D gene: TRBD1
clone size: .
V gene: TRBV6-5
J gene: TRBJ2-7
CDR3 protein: CASAGTGIYEQYF
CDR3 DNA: TGTGCCAGCGCCGGGACAGGGATCTACGAGCAGTACTTC

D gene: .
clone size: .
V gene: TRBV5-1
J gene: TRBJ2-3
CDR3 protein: CASSQSTDTQYF
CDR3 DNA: TGCGCCAGCAGCCAGAGCACAGATACGCAGTATTTT

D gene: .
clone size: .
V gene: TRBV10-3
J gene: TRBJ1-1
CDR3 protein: CAISVGGTEAFF
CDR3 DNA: TGTGCCATCAGCGTTGGGGGGACTGAAGCTTTCTTT

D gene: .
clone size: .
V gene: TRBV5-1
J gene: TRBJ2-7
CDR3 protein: CASSLEGTYEQYF
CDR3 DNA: TGCGCCAGCAGCTTGGAGGGGACCTACGAGCAGTACTTC

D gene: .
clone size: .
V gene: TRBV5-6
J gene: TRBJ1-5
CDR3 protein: CASSLAGGRTSAQHF
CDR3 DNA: TGTGCCAGCAGCTTGGCCGGTGGCAGGACTTCAGCCCAGCATTTT

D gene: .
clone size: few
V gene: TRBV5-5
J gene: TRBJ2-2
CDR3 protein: CASSLQGCPHRGAVF
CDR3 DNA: TGTGCCAGCAGCTTACAGGGCTGCCCACACCGGGGAGCTGTTTTT

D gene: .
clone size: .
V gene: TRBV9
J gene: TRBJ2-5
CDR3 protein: CASSVVSGARTQYF
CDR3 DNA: TGTGCCAGCAGCGTAGTGAGCGGTGCTCGGACCCAGTACTTC

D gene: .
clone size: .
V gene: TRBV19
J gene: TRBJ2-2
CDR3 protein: CASTTAGELFF
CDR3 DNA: TGTGCCAGTACTACGGCCGGGGAGCTGTTTTTT

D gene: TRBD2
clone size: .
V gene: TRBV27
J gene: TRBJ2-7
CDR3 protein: CASSLGLAVFEQYF
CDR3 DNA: TGTGCCAGCAGCCTGGGACTAGCGGTCTTCGAGCAGTACTTC

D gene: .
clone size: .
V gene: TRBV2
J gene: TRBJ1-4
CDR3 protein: CASNLQGTTNEKLFF
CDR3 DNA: TGTGCCAGCAATCTCCAGGGGACAACTAATGAAAAACTGTTTTTT

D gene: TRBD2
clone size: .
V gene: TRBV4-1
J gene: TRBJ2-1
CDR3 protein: CASSGEIRLAGGSNEQFF
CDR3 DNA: TGCGCCAGCAGCGGCGAAATTAGACTAGCGGGGGGGTCCAATGAGCAGTTCTTC

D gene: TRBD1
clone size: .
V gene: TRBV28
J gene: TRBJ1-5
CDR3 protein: CASSRVDRDNQPQHF
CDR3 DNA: TGTGCCAGCAGTCGCGTTGACAGGGACAATCAGCCCCAGCATTTT

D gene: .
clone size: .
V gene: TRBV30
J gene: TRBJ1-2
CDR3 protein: CAWSVGAVYGYTF
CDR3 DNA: TGTGCCTGGAGTGTAGGGGCAGTCTATGGCTACACCTTC

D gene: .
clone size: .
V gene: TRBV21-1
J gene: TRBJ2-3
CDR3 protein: CASRRALAGGVPASTDTQYF
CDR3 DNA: TGTGCCAGCAGGCGTGCGCTAGCGGGGGGTGTACCCGCTAGCACAGATACGCAGTATTTT

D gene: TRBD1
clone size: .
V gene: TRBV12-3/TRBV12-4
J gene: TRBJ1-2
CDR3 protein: CASSLVTGDGYTF
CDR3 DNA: TGTGCCAGCAGTTTAGTAACAGGGGACGGCTACACCTTC

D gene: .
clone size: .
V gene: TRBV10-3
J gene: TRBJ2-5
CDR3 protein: CAISDPTGGETQYF
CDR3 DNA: TGTGCCATCAGTGACCCGACAGGCGGAGAGACCCAGTACTTC

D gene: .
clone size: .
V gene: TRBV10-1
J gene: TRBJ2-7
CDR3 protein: CASSEGQGQSYEQYF
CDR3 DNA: TGCGCCAGCAGTGAAGGGCAGGGGCAATCCTACGAGCAGTACTTC

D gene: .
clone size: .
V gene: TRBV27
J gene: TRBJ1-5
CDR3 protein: CASSLREDQPQHF
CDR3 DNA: TGTGCCAGCAGTCTCAGGGAGGATCAGCCCCAGCATTTT

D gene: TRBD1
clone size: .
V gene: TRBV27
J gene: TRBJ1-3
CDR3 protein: CASSATGPRGGTIYF
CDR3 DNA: TGTGCCAGCAGTGCGACAGGGCCGCGTGGAGGGACCATATATTTT

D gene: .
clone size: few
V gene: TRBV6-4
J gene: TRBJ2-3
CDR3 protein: CASSDSPGGTDTQYF
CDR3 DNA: TGTGCCAGCAGTGACTCGCCGGGGGGCACAGATACGCAGTATTTT

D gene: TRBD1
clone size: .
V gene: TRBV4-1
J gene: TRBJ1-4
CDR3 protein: CASSQADRDDEKLFF
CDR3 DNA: TGCGCCAGCAGCCAGGCGGACAGGGATGATGAAAAACTGTTTTTT

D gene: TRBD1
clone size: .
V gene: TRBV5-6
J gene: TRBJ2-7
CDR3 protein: CASSWAGTGGMDEQYF
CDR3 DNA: TGTGCCAGCAGCTGGGCCGGGACAGGGGGCATGGACGAGCAGTACTTC

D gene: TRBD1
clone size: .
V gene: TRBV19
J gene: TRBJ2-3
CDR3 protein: CASSIKGADTQYF
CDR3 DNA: TGTGCCAGTAGTATTAAGGGGGCCGATACGCAGTATTTT

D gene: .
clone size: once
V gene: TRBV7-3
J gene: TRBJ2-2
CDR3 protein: CASTLYPTANTGELFF
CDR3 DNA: TGTGCCAGCACCTTATATCCGACAGCGAACACCGGGGAGCTGTTTTTT

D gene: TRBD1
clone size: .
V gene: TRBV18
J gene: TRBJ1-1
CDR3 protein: CASSPDRGGTEAFF
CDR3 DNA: TGTGCCAGCTCACCGGACAGGGGCGGCACTGAAGCTTTCTTT

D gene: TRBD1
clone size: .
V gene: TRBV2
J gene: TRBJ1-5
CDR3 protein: CASSEDRGSNQPQHF
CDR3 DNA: TGTGCCAGCAGTGAAGACAGGGGTAGCAATCAGCCCCAGCATTTT

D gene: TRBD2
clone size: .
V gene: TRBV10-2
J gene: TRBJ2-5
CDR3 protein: CASSEGLAGLETQYF
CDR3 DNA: TGCGCCAGCAGTGAGGGACTAGCGGGCCTAGAGACCCAGTACTTC

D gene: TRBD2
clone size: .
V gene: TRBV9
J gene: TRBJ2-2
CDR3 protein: CASSPRGAGPVGTGELFF
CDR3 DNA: TGTGCCAGCAGCCCTCGGGGAGCGGGGCCGGTCGGGACCGGGGAGCTGTTTTTT

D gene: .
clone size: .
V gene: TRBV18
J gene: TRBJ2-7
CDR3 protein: CASSPAQGSYEQYF
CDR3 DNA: TGTGCCAGCTCACCAGCTCAGGGCTCCTACGAGCAGTACTTC

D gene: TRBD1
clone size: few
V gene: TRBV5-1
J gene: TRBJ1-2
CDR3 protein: CASSQDRGQGGYTF
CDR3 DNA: TGCGCCAGCAGCCAGGACAGGGGGCAGGGTGGCTACACCTTC

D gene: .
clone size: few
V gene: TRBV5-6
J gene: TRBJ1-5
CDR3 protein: CASSSILESGNQPQHF
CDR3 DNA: TGTGCCAGCAGCTCCATTCTCGAGAGTGGCAATCAGCCCCAGCATTTT

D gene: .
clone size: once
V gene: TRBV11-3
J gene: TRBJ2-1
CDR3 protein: CASSSHTSRNEQFF
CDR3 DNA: TGTGCCAGCAGCTCCCACACTAGCCGCAATGAGCAGTTCTTC

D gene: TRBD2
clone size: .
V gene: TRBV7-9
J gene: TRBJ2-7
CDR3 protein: CASSFWGNAGVLPYEQYF
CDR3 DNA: TGTGCCAGCAGCTTTTGGGGAAATGCGGGGGTCCTACCCTACGAGCAGTACTTC

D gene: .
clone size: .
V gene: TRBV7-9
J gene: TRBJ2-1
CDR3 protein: CASSLALNEQFF
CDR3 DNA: TGTGCCAGCAGCTTGGCTTTGAATGAGCAGTTCTTC